The 20 T cell receptor beta chains below come from one sample, sequenced in a study of shared T cell receptors in the human thymus. Sequencing was performed with immunoSEQ multiplex PCR; in TCRdb, only in-frame clones are kept and a portion is missing. The repertoire includes approximately 730,000 clones, around 85% of them detected once, and around 0.01% sits in the top ten. The data were also submitted as part of a second study, on human thymus T cells.

The sample taken for sequencing was thymocytes. All receptors come from a girl under three years old with a congenital heart defect.

The chain uses TRBV2 and TRBJ1-1, with 7 bases fitting TRBD1. With 1 base clipped from V and 1 base from J, the junction kept 3 bases outside the gene matches. The CDR3 loop spans 15 amino acids. Germline assignment: CDR1 SNHLY and CDR2 FYNNEI. The CDR3 DNA reads as TGTGCCAGCAGTGAAGAGACAGGGTCGAACACTGAAGCTTTCTTT. Translated: CASSEETGSNTEAFF.

The chain employs TRBV11-2 and TRBJ1-1, with a possible D match to TRBD1 (5 bases). CDR3 length: 14 residues. With 4 bases removed from V and 3 bases from J, the gap between germline ends came to 12 bases. Germline CDR1 SGHAT, CDR2 FQNNGV. CDR3 nucleotides: TGTGCCAGCAGCTGGGGGGGAGAGGACACTGAAGCTTTCTTT. It encodes CASSWGGEDTEAFF.

V gene TRBV6-5 combines with J gene TRBJ1-1, with 8 bases that match TRBD1. The germline V gene encodes CDR1 MNHEY and CDR2 SVGAGI. The ends lost 6 bases at V and 7 bases at J; junction bases unmatched: 4. CDR3 length equals 12 residues. The CDR3 spells CASRPGQGEAFF. CDR3 bases: TGTGCCAGCAGGCCAGGACAGGGTGAAGCTTTCTTT.

This sequence joins TRBV2 and TRBJ1-1, with 7 positions matching TRBD1. Losses at the gene ends were 6 bases for V and 1 base for J; bases not matched to a gene: 5. The germline V gene has CDR1 SNHLY and CDR2 FYNNEI. The CDR3 totals 14 residues. The DNA of the CDR3 is TGTGCCAGCAGAGACAGGGATAAGAACACTGAAGCTTTCTTT. Amino acids: CASRDRDKNTEAFF. The full variable domain, completed using reference TRBV2 and TRBJ1-1, is EPEVTQTPSHQVTQMGQEVILRCVPISNHLYFYWYRQILGQKVEFLVSFYNNEISEKSEIFDDQFSVERPDGSNFTLKIRSTKLEDSAMYFCASRDRDKNTEAFFGQGTRLTVV.

The rearrangement uses TRBV10-3 and TRBJ1-5, with D perhaps TRBD1 (6 bases). From germline, CDR1 is ENHRY and CDR2 SYGVKD. The CDR3 loop spans 20 amino acids. V dropped 0 bases and J dropped 0 bases, with 21 bases sitting between them. CDR3 sequence reads: CAISESGGPAGEGSNQPQHF. In DNA, the CDR3 is TGTGCCATCAGTGAGTCCGGGGGGCCTGCCGGTGAGGGTAGCAATCAGCCCCAGCATTTT.

The chain links TRBV13 to TRBJ2-2, with a possible D match to TRBD1 (5 bases). Trimming left V 2 bases short and J 0 bases short, with 10 bases between. The CDR3 spans 16 residues. From germline, CDR1 is PRHDT and CDR2 FYEKMQ (reference sequence). CDR3 coding DNA: TGTGCCAGCAGCTTATCCCGACAGACGAACACCGGGGAGCTGTTTTTT. This translates into CASSLSRQTNTGELFF.

The CDR3 nucleotides are TGCGCCAGCAGCCAAGGGTTTATACCGGGACAGGGCCACACCGTTAACTATGGCTACACCTTC. It yields the protein CASSQGFIPGQGHTVNYGYTF. V gene TRBV4-1 combines with J gene TRBJ1-2; TRBD1 matches at 9 bases. Germline V lookup: CDR1 MGHRA, CDR2 YSYEKL. CDR3 size: 21 residues. Germline trimming cut 1 base from V and 1 base from J; bases unmatched to any gene: 19.

The rearrangement uses TRBV5-6 and TRBJ1-3; 8 bases agree with TRBD1. Germline V lookup: CDR1 SGHDT, CDR2 YYEEEE. The CDR3 length is 14 residues. With V trimmed by 4 bases and J by 4 bases, 4 bases remained unmatched. The CDR3 sequence is CASSQGARGNTIYF. The CDR3 DNA is TGTGCCAGCAGCCAGGGGGCGCGGGGAAACACCATATATTTT.

This clone appeared a single time. This chain's CDR3 is CASTRSGGSSYNEQFF. CDR3 in DNA: TGTGCCAGCACACGGAGCGGGGGTAGCTCCTACAATGAGCAGTTCTTC. The J gene is TRBJ2-1, the V gene TRBV25-1; 8 positions agree with TRBD2. This CDR3 is 16 amino acids long. CDR1 and CDR2 (germline): MGHDK, SYGVNS. V shed 7 bases, J shed 0 bases, and the junction held 8 bases outside the gene matches. Full variable domain (outside the CDR3, taken from reference TRBV25-1 and TRBJ2-1): EADIYQTPRYLVIGTGKKITLECSQTMGHDKMYWYQQDPGMELHLIHYSYGVNSTEKGDLSSESTVSRIRTEHFPLTLESARPSHTSQYLCASTRSGGSSYNEQFFGPGTRLTVL.

V gene TRBV9 combines with J gene TRBJ2-1; D unresolved. This CDR3 spans 15 amino acids. Per the germline V gene, CDR1 is SGDLS and CDR2 is YYNGEE. Trimming cost V 0 bases and J 10 bases, with 17 bases left between them. CDR3 nucleotides: TGTGCCAGCAGCGTAGGTGCGGCGCTGGGTGTCGAGCAGTTCTTC. Translating it yields CASSVGAALGVEQFF.

This clone was seen just once. The genes are TRBV30 and TRBJ1-1; D is perhaps TRBD1 (6 bases). Trimming removed 5 bases at V and 10 bases at J, with 17 bases between. There are 12 residues in the CDR3. The germline CDR1 and CDR2 sequences are GTSNPN and SVGIG (reference sequence). DNA for the CDR3: TGTGCCTGGGGGGAGGGGGGGACCCGAGCTTTCTTT. Amino acids: CAWGEGGTRAFF.

This chain links TRBV27 with TRBJ1-3; weak D call: TRBD1 (5 bases). CDR3 length: 15 amino acids. Between the trimmed V and J ends, which lost 6 bases and 0 bases, there was a span of 12 bases. Per germline, CDR1 MNHEY and CDR2 SMNVEV (reference sequence). The CDR3 bases are TGTGCCAGCAGCCATAAGGGGCACTCTGGAAACACCATATATTTT. Its translation is CASSHKGHSGNTIYF.

The chain combines TRBV4-3 with TRBJ2-1, with 10 bases identical to TRBD2. CDR1 LGHNA and CDR2 YSLEER come from the germline V gene. V was clipped by 0 bases and J by 7 bases; unmatched bases: 6. There are 16 residues in the CDR3. For the CDR3, the DNA is TGCGCCAGCAGCCAAGATAGAGCGGGGGGGTGGAATGAGCAGTTCTTC. It encodes CASSQDRAGGWNEQFF.

This chain connects TRBV7-6 to TRBJ2-2, with TRBD2 as a possible D gene (5 bases). This CDR3 contains 16 residues. Germline-derived CDR1 and CDR2 are SGHVS and FNYEAQ. The V end was cut by 0 bases, the J end by 0 bases, with 8 bases between. The CDR3 loop is CASSLAPGTNTGELFF. The DNA for the CDR3 is TGTGCCAGCAGCTTAGCGCCGGGGACGAACACCGGGGAGCTGTTTTTT.

J is TRBJ1-5 and V is TRBV18; TRBD1 matches 9 bases. Germline values: CDR1 KGHSH, CDR2 LQKENI. J was trimmed by 1 base and V by 4 bases; bases with no gene match: 20. This CDR3 is built from 21 residues. CDR3 residues: CASSLVPGQGRFGRSNQPQHF. The CDR3 DNA sequence: TGTGCCAGCTCACTCGTCCCGGGACAGGGCCGATTCGGCAGGAGCAATCAGCCCCAGCATTTT. Looking up the rest from reference TRBV18 and TRBJ1-5 gives the full variable domain: NAGVMQNPRHLVRRRGQEARLRCSPMKGHSHVYWYRQLPEEGLKFMVYLQKENIIDESGMPKERFSAEFPKEGPSILRIQQVVRGDSAAYFCASSLVPGQGRFGRSNQPQHFGDGTRLSIL.

This chain connects TRBV7-2 to TRBJ2-4, with 7 positions matching TRBD2. The junction had 15 bases not matched to a gene; V was cut back by 4 bases and J by 6 bases. Germline V gene sequence: CDR1 SGHTA, CDR2 FQGNSA. This CDR3 has 17 amino acids. The CDR3 bases are TGTGCCAGCAGCTCTAACTTGAGCGGGGCCCTTAGAAACATTCAGTACTTC. It specifies CASSSNLSGALRNIQYF.

This clone was found a few times. The chain couples TRBV6-6 to TRBJ2-1; 9 positions match TRBD1. Per germline, CDR1 MNHNY and CDR2 SVGAGI (reference sequence). The junction had 11 bases not matched to a gene; V was cut back by 6 bases and J by 8 bases. The CDR3 is 15 amino acids. The CDR3, as DNA: TGTGCCAGCAGGCAACAGGACAGGGGTCTTTATGAGCAGTTCTTC. Translating it yields CASRQQDRGLYEQFF.

V usage is TRBV10-3 and J usage is TRBJ1-5; 10 nucleotides align to TRBD1. In germline, CDR1 is ENHRY, CDR2 SYGVKD. The CDR3 spans 18 residues. J gave up 2 bases and V 5 bases, and 12 bases lay outside the gene matches. The DNA for the CDR3 is TGTGCCATCAGTAACCGGGACAGGGGATATGAAGGCAATCAGCCCCAGCATTTT. It is translated as CAISNRDRGYEGNQPQHF.

The V gene is TRBV7-9, the J gene TRBJ1-2; D perhaps matches TRBD1 (6 bases). This CDR3 has 14 amino acids. In germline, CDR1 is SEHNR, CDR2 FQNEAQ (reference sequence). The ends were cut back, 3 bases at V and 1 base at J, with 9 bases in the middle. In DNA form, the CDR3 reads TGTGCCAGCAGCTTGCAGGGGCGTAACTATGGCTACACCTTC. Its translation: CASSLQGRNYGYTF.

The chain's CDR3 is CASSYWETAKQGRETQYF. In DNA, the CDR3 is TGCGCCAGCAGCTACTGGGAAACTGCTAAACAGGGGAGGGAGACCCAGTACTTC. The rearrangement links TRBV5-1 to TRBJ2-5; D perhaps matches TRBD1 (7 bases). This CDR3 contains 18 residues. CDR1 is SGHRS, CDR2 YFSETQ, per germline. V gave up 3 bases and J gave up 5 bases, with 26 bases separating them.